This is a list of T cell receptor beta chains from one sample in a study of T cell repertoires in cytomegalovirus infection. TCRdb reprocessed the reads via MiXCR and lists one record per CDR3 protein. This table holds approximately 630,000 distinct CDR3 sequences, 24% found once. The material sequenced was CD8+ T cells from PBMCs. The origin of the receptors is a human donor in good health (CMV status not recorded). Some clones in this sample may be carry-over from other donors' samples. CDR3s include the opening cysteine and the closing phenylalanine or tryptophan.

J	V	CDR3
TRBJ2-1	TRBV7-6	CASSVYSGAKENEQFF
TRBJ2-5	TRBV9	CASSVEMVRGETQYF
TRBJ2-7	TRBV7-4	CASSRTSSVSYEQYF
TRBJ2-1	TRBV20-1	CSARPVSLPTEQFF
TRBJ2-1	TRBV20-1	CSHPGTPYLYNEQFF
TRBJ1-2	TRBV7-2	CASSLVGPTTNYGYTF
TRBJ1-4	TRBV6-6	CASRPDRGLGKLFF
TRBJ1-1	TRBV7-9	CASSFEAFF
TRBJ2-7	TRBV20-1	CSGGGGSYEQYF
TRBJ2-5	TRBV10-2	CASRVSGGAQETQYF
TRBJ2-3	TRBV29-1	CSVLVDTQYF
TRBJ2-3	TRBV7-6	CASSLEAGVGTDTQYF
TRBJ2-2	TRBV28	CASRGTTNTGELFF
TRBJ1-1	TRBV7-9	CASSQTGGENTEAFF
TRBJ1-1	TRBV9	CASSPAERDTEAFF
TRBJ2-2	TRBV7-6	CACSPRQGTGELFF
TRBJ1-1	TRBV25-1	CASSVTGGANTEAFF
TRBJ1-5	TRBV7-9	CASSSDRRRQHF
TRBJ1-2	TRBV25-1	CASRNSPYGYTF
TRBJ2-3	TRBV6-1	CASSEAGLAGGLGRTDTQYF
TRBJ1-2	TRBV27	CASSRTGPNYGYTF
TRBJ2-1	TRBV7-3	CASSEYNNEQFF
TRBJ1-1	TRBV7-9	CASSLQGWGNTEAFF
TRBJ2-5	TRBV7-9	CASTPRETQYF
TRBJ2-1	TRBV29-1	CSVPKTGVVEQFF
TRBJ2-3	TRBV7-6	CASSLGGGGVTDTQYF
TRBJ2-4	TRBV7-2	CASSFTGDLSYF